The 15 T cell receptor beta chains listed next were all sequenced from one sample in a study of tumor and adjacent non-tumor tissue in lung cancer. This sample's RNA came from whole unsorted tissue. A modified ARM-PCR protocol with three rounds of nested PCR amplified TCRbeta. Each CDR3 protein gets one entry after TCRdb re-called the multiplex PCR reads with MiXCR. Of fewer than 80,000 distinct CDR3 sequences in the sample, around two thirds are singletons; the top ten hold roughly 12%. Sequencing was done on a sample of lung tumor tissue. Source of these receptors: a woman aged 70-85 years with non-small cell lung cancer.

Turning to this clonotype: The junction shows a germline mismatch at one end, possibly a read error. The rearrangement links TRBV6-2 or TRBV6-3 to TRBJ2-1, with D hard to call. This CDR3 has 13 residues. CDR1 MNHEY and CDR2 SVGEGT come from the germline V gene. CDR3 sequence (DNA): TGTGCCATCAGCCGACGGCCCTACGATGAGCAGTTCTTC. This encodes CAISRRPYDEQFF.

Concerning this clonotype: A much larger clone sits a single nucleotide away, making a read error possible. The CDR3 DNA is TGCGCCAACTCCGACAGGCATGAAAAACTGTTTTTT. Translation gives CANSDRHEKLFF. The chain joins TRBV5-1 to TRBJ1-4, with D tentatively TRBD1 (6 bases). The germline gives CDR1 SGHRS, CDR2 YFSETQ. V was pared by 9 bases and J by 6 bases, with 12 bases between. The CDR3 covers 12 residues.

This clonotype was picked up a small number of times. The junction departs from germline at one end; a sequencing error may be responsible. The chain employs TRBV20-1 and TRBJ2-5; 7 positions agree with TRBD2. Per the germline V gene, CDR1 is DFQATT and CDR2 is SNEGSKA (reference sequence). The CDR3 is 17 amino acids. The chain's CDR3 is CSTRDQGRLAGEETQYF. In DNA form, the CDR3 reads TGCAGTACTAGAGACCAAGGGCGACTAGCCGGAGAAGAGACCCAGTACTTC.

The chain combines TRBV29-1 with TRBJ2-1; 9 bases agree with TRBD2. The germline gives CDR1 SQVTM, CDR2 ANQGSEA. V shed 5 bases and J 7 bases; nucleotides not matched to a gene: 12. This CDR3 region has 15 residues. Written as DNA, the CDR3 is TGCAGCGTTAAGGCTAGCGGGAAGATCTATAATGAGCAGTTCTTC. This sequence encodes CSVKASGKIYNEQFF.

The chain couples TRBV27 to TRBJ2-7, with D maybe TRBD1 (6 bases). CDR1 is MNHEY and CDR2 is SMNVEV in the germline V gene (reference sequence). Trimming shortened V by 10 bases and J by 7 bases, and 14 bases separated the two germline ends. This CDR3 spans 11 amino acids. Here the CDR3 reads CATQLGGEQYF. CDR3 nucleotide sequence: TGTGCCACCCAGTTAGGGGGTGAGCAGTACTTC.

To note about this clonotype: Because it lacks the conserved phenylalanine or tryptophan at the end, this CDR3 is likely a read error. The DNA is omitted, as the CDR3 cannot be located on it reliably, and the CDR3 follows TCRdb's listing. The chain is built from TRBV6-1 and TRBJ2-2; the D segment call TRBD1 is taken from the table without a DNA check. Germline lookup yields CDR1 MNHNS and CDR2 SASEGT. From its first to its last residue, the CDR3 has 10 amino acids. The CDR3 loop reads CTNRNPTTRG.

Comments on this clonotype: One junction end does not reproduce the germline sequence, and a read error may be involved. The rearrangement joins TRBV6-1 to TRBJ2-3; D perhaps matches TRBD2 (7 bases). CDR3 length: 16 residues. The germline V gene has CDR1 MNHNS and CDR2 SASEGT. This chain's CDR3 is CASSDRGRESTDTQFF. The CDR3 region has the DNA TGCGCCAGCAGTGACCGGGGGCGGGAGAGCACAGATACACAGTTTTTT.

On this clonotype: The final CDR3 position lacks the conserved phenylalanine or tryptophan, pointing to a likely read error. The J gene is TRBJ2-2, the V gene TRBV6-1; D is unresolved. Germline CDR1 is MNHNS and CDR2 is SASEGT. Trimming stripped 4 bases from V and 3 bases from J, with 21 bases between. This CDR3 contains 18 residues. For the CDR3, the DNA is TGTGCCAGCAGTGTCTCTTTTTTCTCAAATAAGGACACCGGGGAGCTGTTTTCT. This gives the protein CASSVSFFSNKDTGELFS.

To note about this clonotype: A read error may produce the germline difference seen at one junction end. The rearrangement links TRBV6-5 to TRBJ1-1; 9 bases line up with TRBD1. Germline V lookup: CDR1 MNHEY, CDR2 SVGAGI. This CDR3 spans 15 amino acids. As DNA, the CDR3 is TGTGCCAGTAGTTCACAGGGGGCCATTAAGACTGAAGCTTTCTTT. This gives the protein CASSSQGAIKTEAFF.

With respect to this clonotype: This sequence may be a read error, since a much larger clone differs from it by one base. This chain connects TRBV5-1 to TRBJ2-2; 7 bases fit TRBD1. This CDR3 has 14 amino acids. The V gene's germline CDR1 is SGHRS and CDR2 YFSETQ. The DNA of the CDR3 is TGCGCCAGCAGCTTAGGGGGCAACATCGGGGAGCTGTTTTTT. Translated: CASSLGGNIGELFF.

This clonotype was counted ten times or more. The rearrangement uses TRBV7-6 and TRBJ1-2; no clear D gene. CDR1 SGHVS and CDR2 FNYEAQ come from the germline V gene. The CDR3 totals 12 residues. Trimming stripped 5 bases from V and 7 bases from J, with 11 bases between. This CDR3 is CASSPPLGGYTF. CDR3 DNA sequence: TGTGCCAGCAGCCCGCCATTAGGTGGCTACACCTTC.

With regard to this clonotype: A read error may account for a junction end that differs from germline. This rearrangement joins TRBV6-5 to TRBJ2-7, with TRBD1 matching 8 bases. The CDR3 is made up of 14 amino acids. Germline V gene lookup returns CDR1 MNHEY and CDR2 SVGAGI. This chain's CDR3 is CASSPGTGRYEQCF. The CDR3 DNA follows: TGTGCCAGCAGCCCCGGGACAGGAAGGTACGAGCAGTGCTTC.

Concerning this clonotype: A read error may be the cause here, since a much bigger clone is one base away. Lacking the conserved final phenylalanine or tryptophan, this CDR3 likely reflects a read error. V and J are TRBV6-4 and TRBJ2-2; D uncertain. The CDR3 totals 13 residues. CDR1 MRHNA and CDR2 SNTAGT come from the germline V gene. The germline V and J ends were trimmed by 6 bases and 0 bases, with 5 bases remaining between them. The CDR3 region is CASRAANTGELFL. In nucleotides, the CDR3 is TGTGCCAGCAGGGCAGCGAACACCGGGGAGCTGTTTCTT.

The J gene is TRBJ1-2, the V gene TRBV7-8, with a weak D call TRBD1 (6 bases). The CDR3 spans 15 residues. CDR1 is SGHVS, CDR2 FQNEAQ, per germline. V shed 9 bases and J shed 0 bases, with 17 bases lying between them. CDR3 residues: CASTPRTAPNYGYTF. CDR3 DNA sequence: TGTGCCAGTACGCCACGGACAGCGCCTAACTATGGCTACACCTTC.

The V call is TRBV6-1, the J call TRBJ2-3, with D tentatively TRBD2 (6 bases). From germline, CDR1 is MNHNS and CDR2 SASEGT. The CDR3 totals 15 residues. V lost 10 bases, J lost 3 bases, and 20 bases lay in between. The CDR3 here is CATRRLVGGTDTQYF. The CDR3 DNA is TGTGCCACCAGGCGTCTAGTGGGAGGAACAGATACGCAGTATTTT.